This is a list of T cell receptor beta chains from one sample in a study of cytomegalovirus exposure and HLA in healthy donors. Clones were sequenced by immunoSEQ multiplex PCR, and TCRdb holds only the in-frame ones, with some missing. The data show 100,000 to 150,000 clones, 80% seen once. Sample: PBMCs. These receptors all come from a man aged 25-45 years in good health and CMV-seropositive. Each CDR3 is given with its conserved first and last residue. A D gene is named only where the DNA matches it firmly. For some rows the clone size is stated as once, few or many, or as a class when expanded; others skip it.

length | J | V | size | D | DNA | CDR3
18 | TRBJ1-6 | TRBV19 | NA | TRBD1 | TGTGCCAGTAGTATAGAGGGGACAGGGTCGTCCTATAATTCACCCCTCCACTTT | CASSIEGTGSSYNSPLHF
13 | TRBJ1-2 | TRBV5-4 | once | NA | TGTGCCAGCAGCTTCCAGGGAAACTATGGCTACACCTTC | CASSFQGNYGYTF
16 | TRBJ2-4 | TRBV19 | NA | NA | TGTGCCAGTAGTATACTGGACAGCATAGCCAAAAACATTCAGTACTTC | CASSILDSIAKNIQYF
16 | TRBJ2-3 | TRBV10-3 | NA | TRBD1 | TGTGCCATCAGTACCCAGGGACAGGGTAGCACAGATACGCAGTATTTT | CAISTQGQGSTDTQYF
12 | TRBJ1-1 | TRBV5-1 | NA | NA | TGCGCCAGCCTCGGGATGAACACTGAAGCTTTCTTT | CASLGMNTEAFF
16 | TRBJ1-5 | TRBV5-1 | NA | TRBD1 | TGCGCCAGCAGCCCGGTGGGGACAGGGGGCGGTCAGCCCCAGCATTTT | CASSPVGTGGGQPQHF
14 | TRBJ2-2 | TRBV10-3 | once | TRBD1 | TGTGCCGCAATGACAGGGGGGAACACCGGGGAGCTGTTTTTT | CAAMTGGNTGELFF
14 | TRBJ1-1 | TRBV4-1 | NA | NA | TGCGCCAGCAGCACCGTGAAAGGGGCGACTGAAGCTTTCTTT | CASSTVKGATEAFF
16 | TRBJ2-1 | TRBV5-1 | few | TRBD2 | TGCGCCAGCAGCCCCTACGGGGGGGCCTCGTACAATGAGCAGTTCTTC | CASSPYGGASYNEQFF
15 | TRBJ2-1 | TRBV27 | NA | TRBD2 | TGTGCCAGCAGTTTAATAAGCGGGGGGGCGGCTGAGCAGTTCTTC | CASSLISGGAAEQFF
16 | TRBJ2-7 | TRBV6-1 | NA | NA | TGTGCCAGCAGTGAAGCGCTCTATCCACCCTCCTACGAGCAGTACTTC | CASSEALYPPSYEQYF
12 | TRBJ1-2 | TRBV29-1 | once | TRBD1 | TGCAGCGTGGAGACAGGGGGCTATGGCTACACCTTC | CSVETGGYGYTF
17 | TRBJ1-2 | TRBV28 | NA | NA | TGTGCCAGCAGCCCCGGAGGAGGGGTGTCGGTTAACTATGGCTACACCTTC | CASSPGGGVSVNYGYTF
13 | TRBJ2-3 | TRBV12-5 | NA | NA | TGTGCTAGTGGCCCCCAATTTCTAAATACGCAGTATTTT | CASGPQFLNTQYF
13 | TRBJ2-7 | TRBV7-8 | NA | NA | TGTGCCAGCAGCTCACCCCCGGGTTACGAGCAGTACTTC | CASSSPPGYEQYF
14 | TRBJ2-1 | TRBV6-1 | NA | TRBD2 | TGTGCCAGCAATCTAGCGGGGGGCCCCAATGAGCAGTTCTTC | CASNLAGGPNEQFF
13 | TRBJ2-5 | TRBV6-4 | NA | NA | TGTGCCAGCAGTGGGGAGCGCGGGGAGACCCAGTACTTC | CASSGERGETQYF
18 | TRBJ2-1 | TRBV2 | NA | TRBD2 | TGTGCCAGCAGTGAAGCGGGCGGGGGGCCGAGCTCCTACAATGAGCAGTTCTTC | CASSEAGGGPSSYNEQFF
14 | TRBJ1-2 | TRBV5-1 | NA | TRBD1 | TGCGCCAGCAGCAACCCGACAGGGCGGGGCGGCTACACCTTC | CASSNPTGRGGYTF
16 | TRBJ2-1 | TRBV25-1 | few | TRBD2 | TGTGCCAGCAGTCCGGGAGGTGGTTATTGGAACAATGAGCAGTTCTTC | CASSPGGGYWNNEQFF
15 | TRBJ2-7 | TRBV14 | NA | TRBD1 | TGTGCCAGCAGCCAAGGGACAGGGGAAGGCTACGAGCAGTACTTC | CASSQGTGEGYEQYF
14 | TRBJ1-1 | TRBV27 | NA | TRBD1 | TGTGCCAGCAATCCGGGACAGGCGAACACTGAAGCTTTCTTT | CASNPGQANTEAFF
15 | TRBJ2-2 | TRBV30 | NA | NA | TGTGCCTGGACCGACCGGGACTCTTACACCGGGGAGCTGTTTTTT | CAWTDRDSYTGELFF
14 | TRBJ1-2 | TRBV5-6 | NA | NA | TGTGCCAGCAACCATGGGGGGGTAGGGTATGGCTACACCTTC | CASNHGGVGYGYTF
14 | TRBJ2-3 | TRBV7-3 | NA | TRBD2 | TGTGCCAGCAGCTTAATAGCGGGGACAGATACGCAGTATTTT | CASSLIAGTDTQYF
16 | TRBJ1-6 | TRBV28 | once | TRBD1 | TGTGCCAGCAGTTTCACCCGACCGGACAGGGCTTCACCCCTCCACTTT | CASSFTRPDRASPLHF
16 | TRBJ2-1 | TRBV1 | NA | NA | TGCACCAGCAGCCAAGTTCGCGGGGGGCTCTACAATGAGCAGTTCTTC | CTSSQVRGGLYNEQFF
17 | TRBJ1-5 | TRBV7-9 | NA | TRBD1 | TGTGCCAGCAGCTTCGCGGGACAGGGTGGTCGGAATCAGCCCCAGCATTTT | CASSFAGQGGRNQPQHF
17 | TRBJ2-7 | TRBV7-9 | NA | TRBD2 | TGTGCCAGCAGCTTAAGTGTCTTGGGACTAGCGGGGGTCGAGCAGTACTTC | CASSLSVLGLAGVEQYF
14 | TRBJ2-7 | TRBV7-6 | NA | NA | TGTGCCAGCAGCTTAGCCCGCAGGGCCCACGAGCAGTACTTC | CASSLARRAHEQYF
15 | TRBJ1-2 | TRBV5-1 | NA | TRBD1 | TGCGCCAGCAGCGGCCGGGACAGGGGTATTGGTGGCTACACCTTC | CASSGRDRGIGGYTF
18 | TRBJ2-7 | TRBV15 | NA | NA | TGTGCCACCAGCAGAGATAAAAGGGGTCAGACCCTCACCTACGAGCAGTACTTC | CATSRDKRGQTLTYEQYF
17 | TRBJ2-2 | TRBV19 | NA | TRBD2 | TGTGCCAGCATGAGTCTAGCGGGGGGTGTAGTCACCGGGGAGCTGTTTTTT | CASMSLAGGVVTGELFF
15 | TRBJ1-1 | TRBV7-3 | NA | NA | TGTGCCAGCAGCAGGGGGGGCAAAAGAATCACTGAAGCTTTCTTT | CASSRGGKRITEAFF
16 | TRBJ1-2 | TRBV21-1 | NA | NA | TGTGCCAGCAGCCCCGTTATGGGGGGTATTGACTATGGCTACACCTTC | CASSPVMGGIDYGYTF
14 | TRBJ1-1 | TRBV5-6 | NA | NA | TGTGCCAGCAGCTTTGGGACACGGGGCACTGAAGCTTTCTTT | CASSFGTRGTEAFF
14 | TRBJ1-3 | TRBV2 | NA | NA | TGTGCCAGCAGAACAACAGTTCTCGGAAACACCATATATTTT | CASRTTVLGNTIYF
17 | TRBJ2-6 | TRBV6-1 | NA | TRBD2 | TGTGCCAGCGGGGAAGCGGGGGCTCTCTCTGGGGCCAACGTCCTGACTTTC | CASGEAGALSGANVLTF
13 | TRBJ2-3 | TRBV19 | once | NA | TGTGCCACAGGGGTGGGGGCTACGGATACGCAGTATTTT | CATGVGATDTQYF
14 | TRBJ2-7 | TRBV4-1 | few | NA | TGCGCCAGCAGTAGGAACAGGGATACCTACGAGCAGTACTTC | CASSRNRDTYEQYF
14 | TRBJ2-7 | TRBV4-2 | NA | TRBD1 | TGTGCCAGCAGCCACAGGGGGCGGTCCTACGAGCAGTACTTC | CASSHRGRSYEQYF
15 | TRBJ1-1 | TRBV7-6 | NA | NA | TGTGCCAGCAGCTTAGCCCCGGGGGGAGCCAGTGAAGCTTTCTTT | CASSLAPGGASEAFF
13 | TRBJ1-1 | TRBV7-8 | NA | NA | TGTGCCAGCAGCATGACAGTGGCCACTGAAGCTTTCTTT | CASSMTVATEAFF